Sequencing of this T cell receptor (beta chain) was carried out in a study of cytomegalovirus exposure and HLA in healthy donors. Study as a whole: A data release that came early held tens of millions of unique TCRs from HLA-typed donors. Among approximately 400 genotyped donors, around 80% fell in the Caucasian-associated ancestry cluster. Study observations and caveats: Some segments of the V type, notably TRBV6-2 and TRBV6-3, were excluded as indistinguishable. High specificity and sensitivity for cytomegalovirus status were reported for the classifier.

As to this clone: Antigen unknown.

The V gene lost 6 bases and the J gene lost 9 bases, with 18 bases spanning the gap. Germline V gene data show CDR1 as MNHEY and CDR2 as SMNVEV (reference sequence). The CDR3 consists of 13 residues. Primers included in the PCR were 60 Vbeta and 13 Jbeta primers. The protocol was immunoSEQ multiplex PCR, while the TCRdb copy is restricted to in-frame clones and leaves out a portion. The repertoire consists of tens of thousands of clones, with roughly 86% occurring once and the leading ten covering 1.9%. Specimen: PBMCs. The chain couples TRBV27 to TRBJ2-7; possible D gene TRBD2, 5 bases. The sequence came from a man in his late teens or twenties in good health and CMV-seronegative. CDR3 in amino acids: CASRLNLVSVQYF. For the CDR3, the DNA is TGTGCCAGCAGGCTTAACCTTGTTAGCGTGCAGTACTTC.